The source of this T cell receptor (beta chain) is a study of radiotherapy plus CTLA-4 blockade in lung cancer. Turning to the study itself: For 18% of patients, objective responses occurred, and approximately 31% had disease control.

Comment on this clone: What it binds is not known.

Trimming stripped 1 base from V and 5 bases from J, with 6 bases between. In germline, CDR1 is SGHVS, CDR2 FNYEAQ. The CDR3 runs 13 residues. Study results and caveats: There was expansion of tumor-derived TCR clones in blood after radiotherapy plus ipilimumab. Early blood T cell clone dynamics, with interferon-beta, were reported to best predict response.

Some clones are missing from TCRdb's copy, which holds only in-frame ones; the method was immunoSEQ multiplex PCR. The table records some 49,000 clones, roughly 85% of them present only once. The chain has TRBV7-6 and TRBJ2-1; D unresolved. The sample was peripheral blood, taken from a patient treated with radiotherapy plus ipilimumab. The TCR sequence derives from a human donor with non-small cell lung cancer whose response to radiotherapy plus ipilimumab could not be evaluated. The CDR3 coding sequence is TGTGCCAGCAGCTTAGGCCTAAACAATGAGCAGTTCTTC. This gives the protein CASSLGLNNEQFF.